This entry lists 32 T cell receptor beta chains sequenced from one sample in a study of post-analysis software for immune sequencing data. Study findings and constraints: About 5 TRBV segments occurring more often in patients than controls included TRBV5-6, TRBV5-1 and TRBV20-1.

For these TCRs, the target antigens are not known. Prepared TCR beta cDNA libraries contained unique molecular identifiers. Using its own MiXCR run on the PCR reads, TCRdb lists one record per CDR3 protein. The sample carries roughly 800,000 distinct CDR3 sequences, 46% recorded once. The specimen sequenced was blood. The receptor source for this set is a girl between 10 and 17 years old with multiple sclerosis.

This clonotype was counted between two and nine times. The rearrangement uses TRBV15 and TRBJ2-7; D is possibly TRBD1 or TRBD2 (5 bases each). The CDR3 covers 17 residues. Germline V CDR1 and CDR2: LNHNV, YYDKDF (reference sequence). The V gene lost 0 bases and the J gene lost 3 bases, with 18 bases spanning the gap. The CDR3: CATSRDRHYGTGYEQYF. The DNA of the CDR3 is TGTGCCACCAGCAGAGATAGGCACTACGGGACGGGCTACGAGCAGTACTTC.

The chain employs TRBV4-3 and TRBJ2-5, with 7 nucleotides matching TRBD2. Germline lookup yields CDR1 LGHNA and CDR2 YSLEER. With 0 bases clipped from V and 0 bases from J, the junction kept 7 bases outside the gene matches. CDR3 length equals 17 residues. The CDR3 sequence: CASSQDTSGMYQETQYF. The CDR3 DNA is TGCGCCAGCAGCCAAGATACGAGCGGGATGTACCAAGAGACCCAGTACTTC.

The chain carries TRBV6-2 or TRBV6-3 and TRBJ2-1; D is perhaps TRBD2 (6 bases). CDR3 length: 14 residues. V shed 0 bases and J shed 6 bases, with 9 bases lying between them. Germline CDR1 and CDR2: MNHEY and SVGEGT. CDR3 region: CASSYSLRGNEQFF. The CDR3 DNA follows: TGTGCCAGCAGTTACTCCCTGCGGGGCAATGAGCAGTTCTTC.

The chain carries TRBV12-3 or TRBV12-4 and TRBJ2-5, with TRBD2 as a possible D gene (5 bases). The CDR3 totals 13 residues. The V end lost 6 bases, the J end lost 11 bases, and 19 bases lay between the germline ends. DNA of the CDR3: TGTGCCAGCAGAAACAGAGTGACTAATGAGCAGTACTTC. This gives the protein CASRNRVTNEQYF.

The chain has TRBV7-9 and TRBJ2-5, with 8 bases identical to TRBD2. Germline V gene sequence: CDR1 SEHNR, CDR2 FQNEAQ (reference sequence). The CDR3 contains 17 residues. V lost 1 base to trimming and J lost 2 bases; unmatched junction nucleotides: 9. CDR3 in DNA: TGTGCCAGCAGCTTAGATGGTAGCGGGGAATATCAAGAGACCCAGTACTTC. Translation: CASSLDGSGEYQETQYF.

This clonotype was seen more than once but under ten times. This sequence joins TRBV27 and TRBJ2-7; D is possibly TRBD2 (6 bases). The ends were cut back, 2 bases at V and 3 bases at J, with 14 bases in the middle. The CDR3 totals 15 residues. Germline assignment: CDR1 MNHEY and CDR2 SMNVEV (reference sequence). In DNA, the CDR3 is TGTGCCAGCAGTTTAATCGGGGGATCGCGCTACGAGCAGTACTTC. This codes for CASSLIGGSRYEQYF.

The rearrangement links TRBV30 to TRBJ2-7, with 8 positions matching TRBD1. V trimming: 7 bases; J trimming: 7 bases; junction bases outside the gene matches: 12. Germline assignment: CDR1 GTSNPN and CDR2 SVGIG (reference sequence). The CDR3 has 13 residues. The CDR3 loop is CASTPRGRREQYF. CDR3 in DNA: TGTGCCTCAACCCCCAGGGGGCGTAGGGAGCAGTACTTC.

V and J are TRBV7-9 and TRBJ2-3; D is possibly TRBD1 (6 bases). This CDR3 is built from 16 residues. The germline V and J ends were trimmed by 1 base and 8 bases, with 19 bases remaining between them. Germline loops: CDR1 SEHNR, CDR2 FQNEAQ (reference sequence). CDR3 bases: TGTGCCAGCAGCTTAGAGCGAGCAGGGGCAGGTCGTACGCAGTATTTT. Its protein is CASSLERAGAGRTQYF.

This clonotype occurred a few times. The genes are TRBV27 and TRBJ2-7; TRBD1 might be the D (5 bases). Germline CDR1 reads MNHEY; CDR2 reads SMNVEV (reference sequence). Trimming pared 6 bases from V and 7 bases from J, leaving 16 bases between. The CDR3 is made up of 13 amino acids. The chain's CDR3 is CASRGRGSGEQYF. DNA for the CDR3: TGTGCCAGCAGGGGGCGAGGCTCAGGGGAGCAGTACTTC.

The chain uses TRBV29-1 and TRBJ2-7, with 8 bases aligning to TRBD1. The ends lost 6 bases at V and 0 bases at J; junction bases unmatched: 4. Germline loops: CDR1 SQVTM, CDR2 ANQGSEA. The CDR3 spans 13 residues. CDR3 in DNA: TGCAGCGTATTGACAGGGGTCTCCTACGAGCAGTACTTC. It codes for CSVLTGVSYEQYF.

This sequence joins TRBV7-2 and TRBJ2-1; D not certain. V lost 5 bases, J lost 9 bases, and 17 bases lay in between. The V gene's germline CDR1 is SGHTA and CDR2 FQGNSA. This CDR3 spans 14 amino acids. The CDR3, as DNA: TGTGCCAGCAGCCGTGTGTTTGGCGCGTCTGAGCAGTTCTTC. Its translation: CASSRVFGASEQFF. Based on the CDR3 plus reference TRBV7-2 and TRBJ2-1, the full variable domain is GAGVSQSPSNKVTEKGKDVELRCDPISGHTALYWYRQSLGQGLEFLIYFQGNSAPDKSGLPSDRFSAERTGGSVSTLTIQRTQQEDSAVYLCASSRVFGASEQFFGPGTRLTVL.

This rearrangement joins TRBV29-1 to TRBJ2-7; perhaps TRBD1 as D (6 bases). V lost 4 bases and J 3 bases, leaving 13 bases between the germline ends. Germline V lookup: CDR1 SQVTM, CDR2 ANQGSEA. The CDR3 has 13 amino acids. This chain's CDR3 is CSVGGHADYEQYF. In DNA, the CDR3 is TGCAGCGTTGGGGGGCACGCGGACTACGAGCAGTACTTC.

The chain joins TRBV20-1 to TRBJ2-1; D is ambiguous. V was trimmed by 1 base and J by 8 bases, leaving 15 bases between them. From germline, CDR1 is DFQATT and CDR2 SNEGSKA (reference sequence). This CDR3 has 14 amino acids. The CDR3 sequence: CSARVRVSLDEQFF. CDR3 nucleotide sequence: TGCAGTGCTAGAGTTAGAGTGAGTCTTGATGAGCAGTTCTTC.

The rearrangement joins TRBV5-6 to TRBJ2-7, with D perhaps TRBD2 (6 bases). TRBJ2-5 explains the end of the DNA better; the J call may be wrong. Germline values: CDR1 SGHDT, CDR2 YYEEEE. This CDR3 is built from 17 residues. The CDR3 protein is CASSLDGGRVGRETQYF. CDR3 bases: TGTGCCAGCAGCTTGGACGGGGGACGGGTAGGACGAGAGACCCAGTACTTC.

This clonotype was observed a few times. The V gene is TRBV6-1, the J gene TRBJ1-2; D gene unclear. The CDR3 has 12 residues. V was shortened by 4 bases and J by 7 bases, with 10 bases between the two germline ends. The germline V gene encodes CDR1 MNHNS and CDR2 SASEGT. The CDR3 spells CASSGRAGGYTF. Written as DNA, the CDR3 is TGTGCCAGCAGTGGACGCGCGGGTGGCTACACCTTC.

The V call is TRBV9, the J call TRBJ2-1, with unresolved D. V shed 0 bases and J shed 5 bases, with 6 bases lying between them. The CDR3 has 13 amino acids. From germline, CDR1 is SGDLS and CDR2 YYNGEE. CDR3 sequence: CASSVEQNNEQFF. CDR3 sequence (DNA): TGTGCCAGCAGCGTAGAGCAGAACAATGAGCAGTTCTTC.

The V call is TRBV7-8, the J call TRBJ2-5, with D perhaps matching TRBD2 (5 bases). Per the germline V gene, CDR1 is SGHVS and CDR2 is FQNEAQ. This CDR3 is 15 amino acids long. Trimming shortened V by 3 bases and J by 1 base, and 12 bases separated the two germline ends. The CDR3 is CASSFRPGSQETQYF. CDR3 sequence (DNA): TGTGCCAGCAGCTTCAGACCGGGAAGCCAAGAGACCCAGTACTTC.

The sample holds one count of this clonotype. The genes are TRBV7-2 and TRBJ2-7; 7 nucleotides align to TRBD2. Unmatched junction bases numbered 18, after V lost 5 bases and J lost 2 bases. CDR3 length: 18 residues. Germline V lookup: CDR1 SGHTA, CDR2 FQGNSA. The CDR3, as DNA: TGTGCCAGCAGCACTGAAGCTAGCGGCATACTGACGACCTACGAGCAGTACTTC. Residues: CASSTEASGILTTYEQYF. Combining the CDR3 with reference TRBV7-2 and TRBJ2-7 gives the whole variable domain GAGVSQSPSNKVTEKGKDVELRCDPISGHTALYWYRQSLGQGLEFLIYFQGNSAPDKSGLPSDRFSAERTGGSVSTLTIQRTQQEDSAVYLCASSTEASGILTTYEQYFGPGTRLTVT.

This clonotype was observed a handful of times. The DNA of the CDR3 is TGTGCCAGCAGTTCTGAGATTTTTTCCCAGTTCTTC. Translated: CASSSEIFSQFF. This chain joins TRBV6-2 or TRBV6-3 and TRBJ2-1; no firm D call. Germline-derived CDR1 and CDR2 are MNHEY and SVGEGT. V gave up 4 bases and J gave up 13 bases, with 14 bases separating them. The CDR3 runs to 12 residues.

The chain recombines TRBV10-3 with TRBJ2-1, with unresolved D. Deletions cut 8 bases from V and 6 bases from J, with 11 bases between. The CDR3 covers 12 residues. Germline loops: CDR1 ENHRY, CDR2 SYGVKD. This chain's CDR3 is CAISGSTNEQFF. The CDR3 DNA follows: TGTGCCATCTCGGGCTCAACCAATGAGCAGTTCTTC.

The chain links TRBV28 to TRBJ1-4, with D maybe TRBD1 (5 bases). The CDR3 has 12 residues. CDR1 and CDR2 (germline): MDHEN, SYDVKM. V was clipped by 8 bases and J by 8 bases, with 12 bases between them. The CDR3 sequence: CASGAPGEKLFF. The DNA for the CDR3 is TGTGCCAGCGGGGCCCCGGGGGAAAAACTGTTTTTT.

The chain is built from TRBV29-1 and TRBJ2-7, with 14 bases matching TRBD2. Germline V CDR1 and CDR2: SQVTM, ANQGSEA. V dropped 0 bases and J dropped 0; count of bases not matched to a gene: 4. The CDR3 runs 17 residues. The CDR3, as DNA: TGCAGCGTTGAAGATCTTGGGACTAGCGGGAGCTCCTACGAGCAGTACTTC. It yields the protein CSVEDLGTSGSSYEQYF.

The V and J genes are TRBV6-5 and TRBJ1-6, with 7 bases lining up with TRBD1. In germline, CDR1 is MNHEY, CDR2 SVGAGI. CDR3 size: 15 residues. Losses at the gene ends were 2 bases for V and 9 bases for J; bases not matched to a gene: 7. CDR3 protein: CASSYGDSSGSPLHF. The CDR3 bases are TGTGCCAGCAGTTACGGGGACAGCAGTGGTTCACCCCTCCACTTT.

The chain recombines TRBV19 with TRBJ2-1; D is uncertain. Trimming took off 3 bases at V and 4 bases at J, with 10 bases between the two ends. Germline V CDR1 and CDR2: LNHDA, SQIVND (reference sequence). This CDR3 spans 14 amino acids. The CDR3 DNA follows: TGTGCCAGTAGTATGGGCCCAAGGTACAATGAGCAGTTCTTC. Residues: CASSMGPRYNEQFF.

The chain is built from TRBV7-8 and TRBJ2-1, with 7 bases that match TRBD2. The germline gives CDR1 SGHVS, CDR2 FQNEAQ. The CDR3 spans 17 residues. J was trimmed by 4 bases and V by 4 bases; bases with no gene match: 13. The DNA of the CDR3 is TGTGCCAGCAGCTCCCCGTTGGCGGGAGAAGCATACAATGAGCAGTTCTTC. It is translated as CASSSPLAGEAYNEQFF.

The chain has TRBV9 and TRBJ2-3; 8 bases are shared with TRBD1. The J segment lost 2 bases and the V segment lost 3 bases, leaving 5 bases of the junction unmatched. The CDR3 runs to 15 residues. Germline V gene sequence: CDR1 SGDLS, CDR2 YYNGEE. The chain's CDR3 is CASSGQGYNTDTQYF. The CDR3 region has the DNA TGTGCCAGCAGCGGACAGGGGTATAACACAGATACGCAGTATTTT.

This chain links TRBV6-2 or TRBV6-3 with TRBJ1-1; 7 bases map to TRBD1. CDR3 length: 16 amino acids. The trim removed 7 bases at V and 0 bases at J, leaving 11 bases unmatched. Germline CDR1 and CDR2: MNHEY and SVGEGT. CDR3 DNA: TGTGCCAGCAATAATCAACACAGGGGTTTGAACACTGAAGCTTTCTTT. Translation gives CASNNQHRGLNTEAFF.

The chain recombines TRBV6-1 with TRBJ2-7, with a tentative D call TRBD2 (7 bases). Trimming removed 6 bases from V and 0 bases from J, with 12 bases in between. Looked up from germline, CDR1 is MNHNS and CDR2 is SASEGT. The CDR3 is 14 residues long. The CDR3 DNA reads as TGTGCCAGCAGCGCGGGGGCCCGCTCCTACGAGCAGTACTTC. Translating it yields CASSAGARSYEQYF.

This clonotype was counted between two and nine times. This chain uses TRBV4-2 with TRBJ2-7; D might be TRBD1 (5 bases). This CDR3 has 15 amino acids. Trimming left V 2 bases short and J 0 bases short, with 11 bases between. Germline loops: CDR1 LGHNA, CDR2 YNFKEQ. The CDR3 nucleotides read TGTGCCAGCAGCCAAAGGCAGGGCGGCTCCTACGAGCAGTACTTC. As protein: CASSQRQGGSYEQYF.

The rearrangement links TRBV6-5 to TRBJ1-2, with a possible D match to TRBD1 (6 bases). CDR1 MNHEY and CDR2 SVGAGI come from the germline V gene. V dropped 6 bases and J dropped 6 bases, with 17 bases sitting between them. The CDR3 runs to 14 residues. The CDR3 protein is CASSYLGGANGYTF. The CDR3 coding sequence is TGTGCCAGCAGCTATCTTGGGGGGGCGAATGGCTACACCTTC.

This chain's CDR3 is CASSPWTVAKPYEQYF. As DNA, the CDR3 is TGTGCCAGCAGCCCCTGGACAGTAGCGAAACCCTACGAGCAGTACTTC. This chain links TRBV9 with TRBJ2-7; possibly TRBD1 for D (6 bases). The germline gives CDR1 SGDLS, CDR2 YYNGEE. The ends were cut back, 4 bases at V and 2 bases at J, with 19 bases in the middle. The CDR3 length is 16 residues.

Here the CDR3 DNA reads TGCAGTGCTAGGGAATACAGGGCAACTAATGAAAAACTGTTTTTT. This sequence encodes CSAREYRATNEKLFF. The J gene is TRBJ1-4, the V gene TRBV20-1; tentatively, D is TRBD1 (6 bases). The CDR3 runs 15 residues. Germline-derived CDR1 and CDR2 are DFQATT and SNEGSKA (reference sequence). The V and J ends lost 3 bases and 0 bases respectively, with 11 bases between them.